A selection of T cell receptor beta chains follows, all from one sample in a study of blood T cell repertoires in COVID-19. This table comes from immunoSEQ multiplex PCR, and its TCRdb copy is limited to in-frame clones, with some not included. The sample records approximately 300,000 clones, 85% to 95% being singletons. Material for sequencing was PBMCs or T cells enriched from blood (not recorded which). The receptor set was obtained from a woman in her twenties or thirties who had been exposed to COVID-19. Both conserved end residues are part of each CDR3. A D gene is named only where the DNA matches it firmly. Clone sizes are given selectively: once, few, many, or a class where the clone is expanded.

V	size	J	D	length	CDR3	DNA
TRBV29-1	once	TRBJ2-7	TRBD1	12	CSVTGQSYEQYF	TGCAGCGTCACGGGACAGTCCTACGAGCAGTACTTC
TRBV7-2	NA	TRBJ1-2	NA	15	CASSLFLGGGAGYTF	TGTGCCAGCAGCTTATTCCTCGGTGGGGGCGCTGGCTACACCTTC
TRBV24-1	NA	TRBJ2-1	TRBD1	16	CATSDPGQGLGNEQFF	TGTGCCACCAGTGATCCGGGACAGGGATTGGGGAATGAGCAGTTCTTC
TRBV27	NA	TRBJ1-6	NA	15	CASRQGSSYNSPLHF	TGTGCCAGCAGGCAGGGGAGCTCCTATAATTCACCCCTCCACTTT
TRBV27	NA	TRBJ1-6	TRBD1	19	CASRARDRGGWRDNSPLHF	TGTGCCAGCAGAGCTCGGGACAGGGGAGGGTGGAGAGATAATTCACCCCTCCACTTT
TRBV6-1	NA	TRBJ1-1	TRBD1	16	CASSGSPGGADTEAFF	TGTGCCAGCAGTGGGAGCCCAGGGGGCGCGGACACTGAAGCTTTCTTT
TRBV4-2	NA	TRBJ1-2	NA	14	CASSQDQDTKPDTF	TGTGCCAGCAGCCAAGACCAGGACACGAAGCCTGACACCTTC
TRBV7-8	NA	TRBJ2-5	NA	15	CASSRSTGYQETQYF	TGTGCCAGCAGCCGATCGACGGGGTACCAAGAGACCCAGTACTTC
TRBV13	NA	TRBJ1-6	TRBD1	15	CASSLEQGINSPLHF	TGTGCCAGCAGCTTAGAACAGGGGATTAATTCACCCCTCCACTTT
TRBV5-1	NA	TRBJ2-7	TRBD1	14	CASSWTTGIYEQYF	TGCGCCAGCAGCTGGACGACAGGGATCTACGAGCAGTACTTC